The 32 T cell receptor beta chains in this list originate from one sample, sequenced in a study of OX40 agonist ivuxolimab in advanced cancers. Data came from immunoSEQ multiplex PCR; TCRdb stores just in-frame clones and leaves some out. The sample records tens of thousands of clones, roughly nine tenths being singletons. The source material was CD4+ or CD8+ T cells sorted from blood, sampled in a trial of the OX40 agonist ivuxolimab. These receptors were collected from an adult with an advanced solid tumor such as melanoma, head and neck, liver or kidney cancer.

The chain couples TRBV6-1 to TRBJ2-1; tentative D call: TRBD2 (7 bases). Trimming took 3 bases from V and 4 from J, leaving 22 bases between them. The germline V gene has CDR1 MNHNS and CDR2 SASEGT. This CDR3 has 18 amino acids. CDR3 DNA: TGTGCCAGCAGTGATGGAAGGGAGGGACACTTTCTTTACAATGAGCAGTTCTTC. Translated: CASSDGREGHFLYNEQFF.

The V and J genes are TRBV27 and TRBJ2-3, with D possibly being TRBD2 (5 bases). Germline V CDR1 and CDR2: MNHEY, SMNVEV (reference sequence). This CDR3 is built from 13 residues. V was trimmed by 3 bases and J by 4 bases, leaving 8 bases between them. The CDR3 nucleotides read TGTGCCAGCAGTTTGAGGGTGGCAGATACGCAGTATTTT. It encodes CASSLRVADTQYF.

This sequence joins TRBV11-3 and TRBJ2-2; TRBD1 agrees at 11 bases. V lost 5 bases to trimming and J lost 3 bases; unmatched junction nucleotides: 2. CDR3 size: 15 residues. CDR1 is SGHNT and CDR2 is YENEEA in the germline V gene. The CDR3 DNA is TGTGCCAGCAGCCCGGGACAGGGGGACACCGGGGAGCTGTTTTTT. Translation gives CASSPGQGDTGELFF. Looking up the rest from reference TRBV11-3 and TRBJ2-2 gives the full variable domain: EAGVVQSPRYKIIEKKQPVAFWCNPISGHNTLYWYLQNLGQGPELLIRYENEEAVDDSQLPKDRFSAERLKGVDSTLKIQPAELGDSAVYLCASSPGQGDTGELFFGEGSRLTVL.

The rearrangement links TRBV15 to TRBJ2-7, with 8 bases aligning to TRBD1. This CDR3 spans 15 amino acids. V shed 3 bases, J shed 2 bases, and the junction held 6 bases outside the gene matches. Germline V gene lookup returns CDR1 LNHNV and CDR2 YYDKDF (reference sequence). CDR3 bases: TGTGCCACCAGCAGGGGGACAGGCCAAGCCTACGAGCAGTACTTC. This translates into CATSRGTGQAYEQYF.

The chain recombines TRBV27 with TRBJ1-2; D remains unclear. From germline, CDR1 is MNHEY and CDR2 SMNVEV (reference sequence). Trimming took 5 bases from V and 4 from J, leaving 17 bases between them. The CDR3 runs 15 residues. This CDR3 is CASSHLPILAYGYTF. The CDR3 nucleotides are TGTGCCAGCAGTCACCTCCCCATCCTGGCCTATGGCTACACCTTC.

The chain is built from TRBV6-6 and TRBJ1-2; 7 positions match TRBD1. Germline values: CDR1 MNHNY, CDR2 SVGAGI (reference sequence). The CDR3 runs 15 residues. With 7 bases clipped from V and 4 bases from J, the junction kept 12 bases outside the gene matches. The CDR3 protein is CASTPSGDSVYGYTF. CDR3 sequence (DNA): TGTGCCAGCACTCCCTCTGGGGACAGCGTCTATGGCTACACCTTC.

This clone showed up just once. One end of the junction varies from germline; a read error may be responsible. The V and J genes are TRBV9 and TRBJ2-1; 8 nucleotides align to TRBD2. The CDR3 is 15 amino acids. From germline, CDR1 is SGDLS and CDR2 YYNGEE. CDR3: CASSEGLVFTNEQLF. The CDR3 nucleotides are TGTGCCAGCAGCGAGGGACTAGTCTTTACCAATGAGCAGCTCTTC.

The chain links TRBV19 to TRBJ2-5; D may match TRBD1 or TRBD2 (5 bases each). V lost 8 bases and J lost 5, with 18 bases in between. Germline CDR1 is LNHDA and CDR2 is SQIVND (reference sequence). CDR3 length: 14 residues. CDR3 protein: CASSPLGGEETQYF. In nucleotides, the CDR3 is TGTGCCAGTTCACCTCTTGGGGGAGAGGAGACCCAGTACTTC.

This clone came up once. The chain carries TRBV2 and TRBJ2-1, with D maybe TRBD1 (5 bases). V lost 1 base and J lost 0, with 7 bases in between. CDR3 length: 15 residues. Germline V lookup: CDR1 SNHLY, CDR2 FYNNEI. The CDR3 sequence: CASSEDRSSYNEQFF. Written as DNA, the CDR3 is TGTGCCAGCAGTGAAGACAGGAGCTCCTACAATGAGCAGTTCTTC. Full variable domain (missing parts from reference TRBV2 and TRBJ2-1): EPEVTQTPSHQVTQMGQEVILRCVPISNHLYFYWYRQILGQKVEFLVSFYNNEISEKSEIFDDQFSVERPDGSNFTLKIRSTKLEDSAMYFCASSEDRSSYNEQFFGPGTRLTVL.

The rearrangement links TRBV4-2 to TRBJ1-5, with TRBD1 matching over 10 bases. CDR3 size: 16 residues. Germline trimming cut 4 bases from V and 5 bases from J; bases unmatched to any gene: 8. Germline values: CDR1 LGHNA, CDR2 YNFKEQ. CDR3 bases: TGTGCCAGCAGCCTAACCGGGACAGGGGAGGATCAGCCCCAGCATTTT. Its translation is CASSLTGTGEDQPQHF.

This chain connects TRBV11-2 to TRBJ2-1, with D unresolved. Germline CDR1 is SGHAT and CDR2 is FQNNGV. V dropped 5 bases and J dropped 10 bases, with 12 bases sitting between them. This CDR3 comprises 12 residues. The CDR3 region is CASSLSVGEQFF. CDR3 DNA: TGTGCCAGCAGCCTATCGGTAGGAGAGCAGTTCTTC.

This clone was detected only once. V usage is TRBV20-1 and J usage is TRBJ1-1; D is unresolved. CDR3 length equals 11 residues. Germline CDR1 DFQATT, CDR2 SNEGSKA (reference sequence). The CDR3 reads CRVYGNTEAFF. In DNA form, the CDR3 reads TGCAGGGTTTACGGGAACACTGAAGCTTTCTTT.

This clone was recorded once. The V and J genes are TRBV6-1 and TRBJ2-3; TRBD2 is a possible D gene (5 bases). Between the trimmed V and J ends, which lost 0 bases and 5 bases, there was a span of 15 bases. The CDR3 consists of 16 residues. Germline CDR1 MNHNS, CDR2 SASEGT. The CDR3: CASSEALRHSEDTQYF. The DNA of the CDR3 is TGTGCCAGCAGTGAAGCGCTTCGGCATAGCGAAGATACGCAGTATTTT.

The gene calls are TRBV7-2 and TRBJ2-6; D assignment may be TRBD1 or TRBD2 (6 bases each). This CDR3 is built from 17 residues. Per the germline V gene, CDR1 is SGHTA and CDR2 is FQGNSA. Trimming removed 5 bases at V and 2 bases at J, with 16 bases between. CDR3 amino acids: CASSLEGGRAGANVLTF. The CDR3 DNA is TGTGCCAGCAGCCTAGAGGGGGGCAGGGCTGGGGCCAACGTCCTGACTTTC.

J is TRBJ2-7 and V is TRBV27, with D hard to call. CDR1 and CDR2 from the germline V gene are MNHEY and SMNVEV (reference sequence). V was clipped by 4 bases and J by 3 bases, with 7 bases between them. This CDR3 is built from 12 residues. CDR3 sequence: CASSYTGYEQYF. As DNA, the CDR3 is TGTGCCAGCAGTTACACGGGCTACGAGCAGTACTTC.

The J gene is TRBJ2-7, the V gene TRBV13; 7 nucleotides match TRBD1. The J segment lost 4 bases and the V segment lost 4 bases, leaving 10 bases of the junction unmatched. The CDR3 has 15 residues. Germline lookup yields CDR1 PRHDT and CDR2 FYEKMQ (reference sequence). The CDR3 nucleotides read TGTGCCAGCAGCTCGACCGACAGGGAGATTTACGAGCAGTACTTC. It codes for CASSSTDREIYEQYF.

Only a few counts were recorded for this clone. The chain employs TRBV29-1 and TRBJ2-2, with D possibly being TRBD1 or TRBD2 (5 bases each). V was trimmed by 7 bases and J by 7 bases, leaving 19 bases between them. The CDR3 is made up of 14 amino acids. Germline values: CDR1 SQVTM, CDR2 ANQGSEA. CDR3 nucleotide sequence: TGCAGCGCCAGAGTGGGCAGGGAGTACGGGGAGCTGTTTTTT. Amino acids: CSARVGREYGELFF.

This chain links TRBV28 with TRBJ1-5; 10 bases are shared with TRBD1. The CDR3 has 15 amino acids. V was pared by 6 bases and J by 4 bases, with 6 bases of the junction left unmatched. CDR1 is MDHEN and CDR2 is SYDVKM in the germline V gene. The CDR3 DNA reads as TGTGCCAGCAGAACGGGACAGGGGATTAATCAGCCCCAGCATTTT. Its protein is CASRTGQGINQPQHF.

The chain is built from TRBV11-2 and TRBJ2-5; the D is unclear. V lost 7 bases to trimming and J lost 7 bases, with 13 bases between them. Germline CDR1 is SGHAT and CDR2 is FQNNGV. There are 12 residues in the CDR3. DNA for the CDR3: TGTGCCAGCACCCCTGGCGCCGGGACCCAGTACTTC. Residues: CASTPGAGTQYF.

This chain connects TRBV4-2 to TRBJ1-4, with a possible D match to TRBD1 (5 bases). Looked up from germline, CDR1 is LGHNA and CDR2 is YNFKEQ. V was cut by 5 bases and J by 4 bases, with 14 bases left in between. The CDR3 consists of 15 residues. The CDR3 nucleotides read TGTGCCAGCAGCTCTAACCGGGGCCTTAATGAAAAACTGTTTTTT. Its translation is CASSSNRGLNEKLFF.

The CDR3 protein is CASSLMGTDTQYF. For the CDR3, the DNA is TGCGCCAGCAGCTTGATGGGGACAGATACGCAGTATTTT. The chain links TRBV5-1 to TRBJ2-3; D ambiguous. Trimming cost V 1 base and J 3 bases, with 6 bases left between them. This CDR3 is 13 amino acids long. Germline-derived CDR1 and CDR2 are SGHRS and YFSETQ.

The chain carries TRBV7-9 and TRBJ2-1; 10 bases are a match to TRBD2. Looked up from germline, CDR1 is SEHNR and CDR2 is FQNEAQ (reference sequence). J lost 3 bases, V lost 5 bases, and 7 bases had no gene match. This CDR3 is 16 amino acids long. CDR3 loop: CASSPGSSGSYNEQFF. The CDR3, as DNA: TGTGCCAGCAGCCCGGGTTCTAGCGGGAGCTACAATGAGCAGTTCTTC.

V gene TRBV5-1 combines with J gene TRBJ1-4; D not certain. Germline CDR1 SGHRS, CDR2 YFSETQ. The germline V and J ends were trimmed by 5 bases and 0 bases, with 8 bases remaining between them. This CDR3 has 14 residues. The CDR3 bases are TGCGCCAGCAGATTACACTCAACTAATGAAAAACTGTTTTTT. Its translation is CASRLHSTNEKLFF.

The chain recombines TRBV15 with TRBJ1-1; D is undetermined. The V end lost 1 base, the J end lost 2 bases, and 8 bases lay between the germline ends. The V gene's germline CDR1 is LNHNV and CDR2 YYDKDF (reference sequence). The CDR3 has 14 residues. In DNA form, the CDR3 reads TGTGCCACCAGCAGAGTAGCAGCTAACACTGAAGCTTTCTTT. This codes for CATSRVAANTEAFF. Filled out from reference TRBV15 and TRBJ1-1, the complete variable domain reads DAMVIQNPRYQVTQFGKPVTLSCSQTLNHNVMYWYQQKSSQAPKLLFHYYDKDFNNEADTPDNFQSRRPNTSFCFLDIRSPGLGDTAMYLCATSRVAANTEAFFGQGTRLTVV.

The rearrangement links TRBV21-1 to TRBJ2-7; TRBD2, the table's D call, was not compared with the DNA. TRBV21-1 is tagged as a pseudogene. This CDR3 comprises 17 residues. CDR3 sequence: CASSYFPRGLAGAEQYF. DNA for the CDR3: TGTGCCAGCAGCTATTTTCCCAGGGGACTAGCGGGAGCCGAGCAGTACTTC.

This clone was found once. This chain joins TRBV27 and TRBJ2-7; 10 bases agree with TRBD2. Per germline, CDR1 MNHEY and CDR2 SMNVEV (reference sequence). V lost 7 bases to trimming and J lost 6 bases; unmatched junction nucleotides: 9. CDR3 length: 14 residues. CDR3 sequence (DNA): TGTGCCAGCACCAGAGCGGGAGGGCCCTTCGAGCAGTACTTC. Amino acid sequence: CASTRAGGPFEQYF.

This chain joins TRBV29-1 and TRBJ2-7; 11 bases match TRBD1. Germline V CDR1 and CDR2: SQVTM, ANQGSEA. V trimming: 4 bases; J trimming: 0 bases; junction bases outside the gene matches: 2. The CDR3 has 14 residues. The CDR3 region is CSVGDRGVSYEQYF. DNA of the CDR3: TGCAGCGTTGGGGACAGGGGGGTCTCCTACGAGCAGTACTTC.

This clone was picked up a small number of times. The V gene is TRBV27, the J gene TRBJ2-2; 9 bases are a match to TRBD1. Germline CDR1 MNHEY, CDR2 SMNVEV (reference sequence). The CDR3 has 14 amino acids. Trimming cost V 5 bases and J 7 bases; bases outside gene matches: 5. The CDR3 bases are TGTGCCAGCAGTGCGACAGGGGGAAGCGGGGAGCTGTTTTTT. It encodes CASSATGGSGELFF.

V and J are TRBV2 and TRBJ2-1, with 12 bases identical to TRBD2. The CDR3 is made up of 15 amino acids. The junction had 5 bases not matched to a gene; V was cut back by 6 bases and J by 5 bases. Per the germline V gene, CDR1 is SNHLY and CDR2 is FYNNEI. Written as DNA, the CDR3 is TGTGCCAGCAGGAGGGGGACTAGCGGGCACAATGAGCAGTTCTTC. The encoded protein is CASRRGTSGHNEQFF.

This chain joins TRBV29-1 and TRBJ2-1; 7 nucleotides agree with TRBD1. V shed 6 bases, J shed 0 bases, and the junction held 2 bases outside the gene matches. The CDR3 totals 13 residues. The germline gives CDR1 SQVTM, CDR2 ANQGSEA. The CDR3 sequence is CSVDRDSYNEQFF. CDR3 nucleotides: TGCAGCGTCGACAGGGACTCCTACAATGAGCAGTTCTTC.

The rearrangement joins TRBV21-1 to TRBJ2-1; the D call of TRBD2 is as the table states it, not checked on the DNA. TRBV21-1 is listed as a pseudogene. The CDR3 spans 13 residues. CDR3 nucleotides: TGTGCCAGCAGCAAAGTAGCGGAGAATGAGCAGTTCTTC. Translating it yields CASSKVAENEQFF.

The J gene is TRBJ1-5, the V gene TRBV9; no clear D gene. The CDR3 runs to 16 residues. V gave up 0 bases and J gave up 2 bases, with 12 bases separating them. Looked up from germline, CDR1 is SGDLS and CDR2 is YYNGEE. In DNA form, the CDR3 reads TGTGCCAGCAGCGTAGTGGTTAGGAGAGGCAATCAGCCCCAGCATTTT. Residues: CASSVVVRRGNQPQHF.